This T cell receptor (beta chain) was sequenced in a study of technical replicates of blood from a handful of donors. Germline-derived CDR1 and CDR2 are SGHNT and YENEEA. This CDR3 comprises 15 residues. The germline V and J ends were trimmed by 1 base and 4 bases, with 13 bases remaining between them. Method: immunoSEQ multiplex PCR; TCRdb's copy keeps in-frame clones and lacks some. The data show about 74,000 clones, 95% seen once. This clonotype originated in a human donor in good health. Source material: T cells isolated from PBMCs. The J gene is TRBJ1-1, the V gene TRBV11-3; D perhaps matches TRBD1 (5 bases). As DNA, the CDR3 is TGTGCCAGCAGCTTAGCGGGGGGATCTACCACTGAAGCTTTCTTT. Translated: CASSLAGGSTTEAFF.